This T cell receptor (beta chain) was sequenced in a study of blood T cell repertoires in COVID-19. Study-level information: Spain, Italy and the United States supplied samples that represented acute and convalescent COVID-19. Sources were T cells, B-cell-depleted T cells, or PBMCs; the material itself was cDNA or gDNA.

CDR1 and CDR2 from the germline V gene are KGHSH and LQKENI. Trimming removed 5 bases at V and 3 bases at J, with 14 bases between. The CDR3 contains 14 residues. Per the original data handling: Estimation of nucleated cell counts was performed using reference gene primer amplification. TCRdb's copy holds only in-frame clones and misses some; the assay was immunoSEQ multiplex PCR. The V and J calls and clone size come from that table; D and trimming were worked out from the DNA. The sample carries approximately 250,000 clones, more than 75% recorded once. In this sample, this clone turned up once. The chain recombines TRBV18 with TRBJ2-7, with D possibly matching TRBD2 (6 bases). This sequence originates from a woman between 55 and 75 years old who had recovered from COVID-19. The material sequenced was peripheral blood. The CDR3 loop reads CASSRAAGSYEQYF. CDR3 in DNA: TGTGCCAGCTCAAGGGCTGCGGGGAGCTACGAGCAGTACTTC.